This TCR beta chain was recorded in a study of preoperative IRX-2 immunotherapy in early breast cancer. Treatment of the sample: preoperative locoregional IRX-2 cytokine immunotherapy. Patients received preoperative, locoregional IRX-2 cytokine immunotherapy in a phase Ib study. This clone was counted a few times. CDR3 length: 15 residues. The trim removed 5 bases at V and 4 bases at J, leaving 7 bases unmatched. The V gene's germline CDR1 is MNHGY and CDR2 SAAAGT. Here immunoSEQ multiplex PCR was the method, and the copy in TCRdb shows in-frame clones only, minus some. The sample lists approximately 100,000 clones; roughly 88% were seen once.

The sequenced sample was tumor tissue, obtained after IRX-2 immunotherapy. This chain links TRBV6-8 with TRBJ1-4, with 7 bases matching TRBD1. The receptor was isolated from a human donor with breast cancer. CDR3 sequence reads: CASSQEGAVNEKLFF. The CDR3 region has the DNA TGTGCCAGCAGTCAAGAGGGGGCGGTTAATGAAAAACTGTTTTTT.